This T cell receptor (beta chain) was observed in a study of T cells after somatic rescue of genetic block (dated by TCRdb to the early 2020s). Study-level background: What the study looked at was long-term robustness, specifically in a T-cell system that came about through somatic rescue of a genetic block in T-cell development.

The library was generated by the immunoSEQ multiplex PCR assay. As stored in TCRdb, this immuneACCESS dataset retains in-frame rearrangements with V and J assigned. A fraction of the clones does not appear; measured against another copy, unresolved V genes explain less than half of the discrepancy, and the remainder lacks a known reason. In this sample the table shows 70,000 or so clones, 92% of which occur a single time. About 3% of the sample is taken by the ten largest. On this clone itself: No cognate antigen has been identified for it. Base qualities are missing; no much larger clone stands one base away.

Sample: peripheral blood mononuclear cells (PBMCs). This TCR was sampled from a man between 35 and 55 years old.

The CDR3 region reads CASSYPTDRGRGEQYF. The DNA reads as follows: TGTGCCAGCAGTTACCCTACGGACAGGGGGCGCGGGGAGCAGTACTTC. Here the chain combines TRBV6-5 and TRBJ2-7, and TRBD1 aligns with 11 junction nucleotides. Trimming removed 2 bases from V and 7 bases from J; the gene matches leave 10 bases unexplained. Reading the germline V gene gives CDR1 MNHEY and CDR2 SVGAGI. Counted from cysteine to phenylalanine, this CDR3 has 16 amino acids. Only CDR3 DNA is held: 48 bases, read in frame from base 1.